The 26 T cell receptor beta chains below were found in one sample sequenced in a study of tumor-infiltrating lymphocytes in primary liver carcinoma. Total RNA (roughly 530 ng) served as template for TCR beta cDNA synthesis primed by a constant-region primer. ARM-PCR was slightly modified, and three nested multiplex PCR rounds with it gave rise to the TCR beta libraries. PCR rounds one and two used TRBV1-TRBV30 forward primers with a C-beta reverse primer for roughly 10 cycles each. TCRdb re-called the multiplex PCR reads with MiXCR, one entry per CDR3 protein. This table holds about 180,000 distinct CDR3 sequences, approximately 60% found once. Unsorted whole blood yielded the blood RNA, and germline DNA was also extracted. The specimen sequenced was peripheral blood. The source of these receptors is a man aged 40-55 years with primary liver carcinoma and hepatitis B virus infection.

This clonotype has a handful of counts. The chain recombines TRBV6-6 with TRBJ2-6, with D possibly TRBD1 on 6 matching bases. CDR1 and CDR2 (germline): MNHNY, SVGAGI (reference sequence). V lost 2 bases, J lost 0 bases, and 11 bases lay in between. This CDR3 is built from 17 residues. The CDR3 spells CASSYGGQLSGANVLTF. CDR3 coding DNA: TGTGCCAGCAGTTACGGAGGACAGCTCTCTGGGGCCAACGTCCTGACTTTC.

The sample holds one count of this clonotype. The CDR3 sequence is CAASGGALYGYTF. DNA of the CDR3: TGTGCCGCCAGCGGGGGGGCTCTCTATGGCTACACCTTC. The V and J genes are TRBV2 and TRBJ1-2, with D perhaps matching TRBD1 (6 bases). The CDR3 loop spans 13 amino acids. The germline V gene encodes CDR1 SNHLY and CDR2 FYNNEI. V lost 11 bases to trimming and J lost 4 bases, with 17 bases between them.

V and J are TRBV28 and TRBJ2-3; 7 nucleotides agree with TRBD1. The ends lost 6 bases at V and 2 bases at J; junction bases unmatched: 5. The CDR3 sequence is 14 residues long. The V gene's germline CDR1 is MDHEN and CDR2 SYDVKM. For the CDR3, the DNA is TGTGCCAGCAGATGGACAGGATCCACAGATACGCAGTATTTT. Protein product: CASRWTGSTDTQYF.

Concerning this clonotype itself: A much larger clone lies a single base off, so this may be a read error. J is TRBJ2-1 and V is TRBV29-1; D ambiguous. With 4 bases removed from V and 9 bases from J, the gap between germline ends came to 16 bases. This CDR3 region has 13 residues. CDR1 and CDR2 from the germline V gene are SQVTM and ANQGSEA. The CDR3 sequence: CSVVVPWEGEQFF. CDR3 sequence (DNA): TGCAGCGTTGTGGTCCCATGGGAAGGTGAGCAGTTCTTC.

J is TRBJ2-2 and V is TRBV6-2 or TRBV6-3; D is uncertain. Germline V gene sequence: CDR1 MNHEY, CDR2 SVGEGT. V was pared by 5 bases and J by 3 bases, with 7 bases between. CDR3 size: 13 residues. The CDR3 sequence: CASSPVDTGELFF. The CDR3 DNA follows: TGTGCCAGCAGTCCCGTGGACACCGGGGAGCTGTTTTTT.

V and J are TRBV5-1 and TRBJ2-3; 8 bases map to TRBD2. The CDR3 length is 18 residues. V was clipped by 6 bases and J by 4 bases; unmatched bases: 19. Germline CDR1 and CDR2: SGHRS and YFSETQ. For the CDR3, the DNA is TGCGCCAGCACCCCCTCGTCCCTCGGGGGGGCAGGGGCAGATACGCAGTATTTT. Translating gives CASTPSSLGGAGADTQYF.

To note about this clonotype: A single base separates this from a much larger clone, so it may be a read error. The chain couples TRBV4-1 to TRBJ2-1; D is tentatively TRBD1 or TRBD2 (5 bases each). V dropped 4 bases and J dropped 3 bases, with 19 bases sitting between them. CDR1 is MGHRA, CDR2 YSYEKL, per germline. This CDR3 comprises 17 residues. The CDR3 DNA reads as TGCGCCAGCAGCCGACTACAGGCCGAGAGCTTCTACAATGAGCAGTTCTTC. Its translation is CASSRLQAESFYNEQFF.

The sample holds many counts of this clonotype. The chain couples TRBV11-2 to TRBJ1-6; TRBD1 agrees at 7 bases. With 1 base clipped from V and 6 bases from J, the junction kept 6 bases outside the gene matches. Germline V gene sequence: CDR1 SGHAT, CDR2 FQNNGV. CDR3 length: 16 amino acids. The CDR3 sequence is CASSLGFDRVNSPLHF. The CDR3, as DNA: TGTGCCAGCAGCTTAGGATTCGACAGGGTTAATTCACCCCTCCACTTT.

This clonotype showed up just a few times. The chain carries TRBV29-1 and TRBJ2-3, with D tentatively TRBD2 (6 bases). CDR1 and CDR2 from the germline V gene are SQVTM and ANQGSEA. The V gene lost 6 bases and the J gene lost 0 bases, with 19 bases spanning the gap. The CDR3 spans 16 residues. The CDR3 DNA is TGCAGCGTCACCCCCCGCGGGACCCACAGCACAGATACGCAGTATTTT. Translated: CSVTPRGTHSTDTQYF.

The V gene is TRBV6-1, the J gene TRBJ2-7, with 12 nucleotides matching TRBD2. J gave up 5 bases and V 4 bases, and 12 bases lay outside the gene matches. This CDR3 region has 17 residues. The V gene's germline CDR1 is MNHNS and CDR2 SASEGT. The CDR3: CASSAGLAGGGRNEQYF. The CDR3, as DNA: TGTGCCAGCAGTGCGGGACTAGCGGGCGGAGGACGTAACGAGCAGTACTTC.

The J gene is TRBJ2-1, the V gene TRBV11-2, with D possibly matching TRBD1 (6 bases). V shed 5 bases and J shed 4 bases, with 15 bases lying between them. Germline assignment: CDR1 SGHAT and CDR2 FQNNGV. This CDR3 comprises 15 residues. CDR3 nucleotides: TGTGCCAGCAGCATAGCCAGGGGAATATACAATGAGCAGTTCTTC. This sequence encodes CASSIARGIYNEQFF.

Notes on this clonotype: A much larger clone differs by one base, so this may be a read error. The chain employs TRBV29-1 and TRBJ2-2; D remains ambiguous. CDR1 is SQVTM and CDR2 is ANQGSEA in the germline V gene. V was pared by 6 bases and J by 6 bases, with 14 bases between. The length of the CDR3 is 13 residues. CDR3 in amino acids: CSVGIGQAGELFF. In DNA form, the CDR3 reads TGCAGCGTAGGGATAGGGCAGGCCGGGGAGCTGTTTTTT.

In the case of this clonotype: A junction end diverges from the germline sequence, so it may reflect a read error. V is TRBV29-1 and J is TRBJ2-1; a weak D match, TRBD1 (5 bases). The CDR3 is 13 residues long. Germline loops: CDR1 SQVTM, CDR2 ANQGSEA. The CDR3 bases are TGCGGCGTTGCCGTGACAGATTACAATGAGCAGTTCTTC. Protein product: CGVAVTDYNEQFF.

About this clonotype: The missing conserved phenylalanine or tryptophan at the end of this CDR3 makes a read error likely. The DNA is left out, because the CDR3 cannot be placed on it with certainty; the CDR3 is given as TCRdb lists it. The chain uses TRBV11-2 and TRBJ2-3; the D call of TRBD1 is as the table states it, not checked on the DNA. Germline lookup yields CDR1 SGHAT and CDR2 FQNNGV. Ends included, the CDR3 has 14 residues. This chain's CDR3 is CASSFDRGTDTRYY.

Worth noting for this clonotype: The junction and the germline gene differ at one end; a read error may be behind it. The V call is TRBV6-6, the J call TRBJ2-3, with a possible D match to TRBD2 (5 bases). CDR1 is MNHNY and CDR2 is SVGAGI in the germline V gene (reference sequence). The length of the CDR3 is 15 residues. CDR3 sequence reads: CASSRSTPSIDTQYF. The CDR3 nucleotides read TGTGCCAGCAGCCGTTCGACCCCTAGCATAGATACGCAGTATTTT.

With regard to this clonotype: Its ends do not fully match the called genes, so a read error is possible. The chain links TRBV7-8 to TRBJ2-5; possibly TRBD2 for D (5 bases). CDR1 is SGHVS, CDR2 FQNEAQ, per germline. The CDR3 loop spans 15 amino acids. The CDR3 spells CAGSLNPASRETQYF. CDR3 sequence (DNA): TGTGCCGGCAGCCTAAACCCGGCTAGCCGGGAGACCCAGTACTTC.

This clonotype was counted between two and nine times. This rearrangement joins TRBV6-1 to TRBJ1-5, with 9 bases matching TRBD1. Germline V CDR1 and CDR2: MNHNS, SASEGT. V lost 6 bases and J lost 6; bases outside the gene matches: 6. The CDR3 has 14 amino acids. DNA of the CDR3: TGTGCCAGCAGCGTACAGGGGGCAGGTCAGCCCCAGCATTTT. This translates into CASSVQGAGQPQHF.

The rearrangement links TRBV13 to TRBJ2-3; a possible D gene is TRBD2 (5 bases). Germline V CDR1 and CDR2: PRHDT, FYEKMQ (reference sequence). The CDR3 contains 17 residues. V gave up 4 bases and J gave up 4 bases, with 21 bases separating them. CDR3 DNA sequence: TGTGCCAGCAGCTCGCCAAAAGCGGATAAGCCCTCAGATACGCAGTATTTT. It encodes CASSSPKADKPSDTQYF.

A note on this clonotype: One junction end disagrees with the germline gene, perhaps due to a read error. The V call is TRBV2, the J call TRBJ2-7; 14 nucleotides agree with TRBD2. Germline CDR1 is SNHLY and CDR2 is FYNNEI. The CDR3 has 17 amino acids. This CDR3 is CASSHTGTSGGVYEQYF. For the CDR3, the DNA is TGTGCTAGCAGTCATACCGGGACTAGCGGGGGAGTCTACGAGCAGTACTTC.

The table lists this clonotype with a few counts. This chain links TRBV7-9 with TRBJ2-3, with TRBD2 matching 7 bases. Germline CDR1 and CDR2: SEHNR and FQNEAQ (reference sequence). V was pared by 8 bases and J by 0 bases, with 5 bases of the junction left unmatched. The CDR3 is 14 residues long. CDR3 sequence: CASSSGLSTDTQYF. In DNA, the CDR3 is TGTGCCAGCTCGTCGGGACTAAGCACAGATACGCAGTATTTT.

Regarding this clonotype: The conserved phenylalanine or tryptophan normally closing the CDR3 is absent here, so this likely arose from a read error. The chain links TRBV12-3 or TRBV12-4 to TRBJ2-7; 7 bases match TRBD2. CDR3 size: 14 residues. CDR3 nucleotides: TGTGCCAACAGTTTAACCGGGGGGTCCTACGAGCAGTACCTC. This translates into CANSLTGGSYEQYL.

In the case of this clonotype: The germline gene is not matched at one end of the junction; a read error may be the cause. The chain has TRBV11-2 and TRBJ2-7, with 8 bases lining up with TRBD1. Germline CDR1 and CDR2: SGHAT and FQNNGV. This CDR3 region has 17 residues. The CDR3 bases are TGTGCCAGCAGCTTGATTCTGGGACAGGTCCGTACCTATGAGCAGTACTTC. Translating gives CASSLILGQVRTYEQYF.

This chain joins TRBV28 and TRBJ2-7, with a possible D match to TRBD2 (5 bases). The CDR3 is 13 amino acids. Germline CDR1 is MDHEN and CDR2 is SYDVKM. Trimming cost V 6 bases and J 3 bases, with 12 bases left between them. Here the CDR3 DNA reads TGTGCCAGCAGCCGCGGGCCTAACTACGAGCAGTACTTC. As protein: CASSRGPNYEQYF.

This clonotype was counted at least ten times. The chain carries TRBV11-2 and TRBJ1-1; D perhaps matches TRBD1 (5 bases). CDR3 length: 15 residues. Germline V gene lookup returns CDR1 SGHAT and CDR2 FQNNGV. Deletions cut 3 bases from V and 3 bases from J, with 14 bases between. The CDR3 reads CASSLPGGGYTEAFF. The DNA of the CDR3 is TGTGCCAGCAGCTTGCCCGGGGGGGGTTACACTGAAGCTTTCTTT. Combining the CDR3 with reference TRBV11-2 and TRBJ1-1 gives the whole variable domain EAGVAQSPRYKIIEKRQSVAFWCNPISGHATLYWYQQILGQGPKLLIQFQNNGVVDDSQLPKDRFSAERLKGVDSTLKIQPAKLEDSAVYLCASSLPGGGYTEAFFGQGTRLTVV.

This clonotype came up many times. Here the CDR3 DNA reads TGCAGCGTTTTCGGACTAGCGGACAGATCTAGCACAGATACGCAGTATTTT. Translating gives CSVFGLADRSSTDTQYF. The chain has TRBV29-1 and TRBJ2-3; TRBD2 matches at 10 bases. Germline V gene data show CDR1 as SQVTM and CDR2 as ANQGSEA. The length of the CDR3 is 17 residues. V shed 5 bases and J 0 bases; nucleotides not matched to a gene: 11.

The rearrangement uses TRBV29-1 and TRBJ2-7; 7 bases line up with TRBD1. The CDR3 runs to 13 residues. The V segment lost 4 bases and the J segment 6 bases; nucleotides outside the gene matches: 9. Germline lookup yields CDR1 SQVTM and CDR2 ANQGSEA. CDR3 protein: CSVAPTGLLEQYF. The CDR3 bases are TGCAGCGTTGCCCCGACAGGGCTCCTCGAGCAGTACTTC.